Listed below are T cell receptor beta chains from one sample, sequenced in a study of long-term antiretroviral therapy in people with HIV. Clones were sequenced by immunoSEQ multiplex PCR, and TCRdb holds only the in-frame ones, with some missing. The sample contains roughly 28,000 clones, roughly 90% of which appear only once. The material was unsorted PBMCs, obtained 3.1 years after starting antiretroviral therapy. The receptors derive from a man aged 18 to 29 with HIV. Both conserved end residues are part of each CDR3. A D gene is named only where the DNA matches it firmly. Clone size is not always given. Where it is, it says once, few, many or a class for expanded clones.

cdr3_length: 19
d_call: TRBD1
v_call: TRBV15
clone_size: -
j_call: TRBJ2-7
cdr3_nt: TGTGCCACCAGCGCCGCTATCCTAGACAGGGGGAAAAACTCCTACGAGCAGTACTTC
cdr3_aa: CATSAAILDRGKNSYEQYF

cdr3_length: 14
d_call: -
v_call: TRBV19
clone_size: -
j_call: TRBJ2-7
cdr3_nt: TGTGCCAGTAGTATAGCTGCTCTTTCCTACGAGCAGTACTTC
cdr3_aa: CASSIAALSYEQYF

cdr3_length: 13
d_call: -
v_call: TRBV5-1
clone_size: -
j_call: TRBJ2-5
cdr3_nt: TGCGCCAGCAGAGAGACAGGCCAAGAGACCCAGTACTTC
cdr3_aa: CASRETGQETQYF

cdr3_length: 17
d_call: TRBD1
v_call: TRBV4-3
clone_size: -
j_call: TRBJ1-1
cdr3_nt: TGCGCCAGCAGCCAAGATGGGGCAGGGGGCGGTCTTACTGAAGCTTTCTTT
cdr3_aa: CASSQDGAGGGLTEAFF

cdr3_length: 14
d_call: -
v_call: TRBV27
clone_size: -
j_call: TRBJ2-2
cdr3_nt: TGTGCCAGCAGTTTAGGACTACGCATCGGGGAGCTGTTTTTT
cdr3_aa: CASSLGLRIGELFF

cdr3_length: 11
d_call: -
v_call: TRBV29-1
clone_size: -
j_call: TRBJ2-3
cdr3_nt: TGCAGCGACGGGAGCACAGATACGCAGTATTTT
cdr3_aa: CSDGSTDTQYF

cdr3_length: 16
d_call: TRBD1
v_call: TRBV7-9
clone_size: -
j_call: TRBJ2-6
cdr3_nt: TGTGCCAGCAGCTTAACACAGGGGGCTGGGGCCAACGTCCTGACTTTC
cdr3_aa: CASSLTQGAGANVLTF

cdr3_length: 13
d_call: -
v_call: TRBV7-2
clone_size: -
j_call: TRBJ2-1
cdr3_nt: TGTGCCAGCAGCACGACTTGGTACAATGAGCAGTTCTTC
cdr3_aa: CASSTTWYNEQFF

cdr3_length: 15
d_call: -
v_call: TRBV7-3
clone_size: -
j_call: TRBJ2-1
cdr3_nt: TGTGCCAGCAGCTACGCCTTAAGCTCCTACAATGAGCAGTTCTTC
cdr3_aa: CASSYALSSYNEQFF

cdr3_length: 14
d_call: -
v_call: TRBV6-1
clone_size: -
j_call: TRBJ1-2
cdr3_nt: TGTGCCAGCAGTGAAGTGGAGGGGCTCTATGGCTACACCTTC
cdr3_aa: CASSEVEGLYGYTF

cdr3_length: 15
d_call: TRBD1
v_call: TRBV4-1
clone_size: -
j_call: TRBJ1-1
cdr3_nt: TGCGCCAGCAGCCACAGACAGGGGGTGGACACTGAAGCTTTCTTT
cdr3_aa: CASSHRQGVDTEAFF

cdr3_length: 13
d_call: -
v_call: TRBV19
clone_size: -
j_call: TRBJ1-5
cdr3_nt: TGTGCCAGTAGTATTAGCCCGAATCAGCCCCAGCATTTT
cdr3_aa: CASSISPNQPQHF

cdr3_length: 14
d_call: -
v_call: TRBV4-3
clone_size: -
j_call: TRBJ1-1
cdr3_nt: TGCGCCAGCAGCCAAGATCGGACGAACACTGAAGCTTTCTTT
cdr3_aa: CASSQDRTNTEAFF

cdr3_length: 14
d_call: -
v_call: TRBV9
clone_size: -
j_call: TRBJ1-2
cdr3_nt: TGTGCCAGCTCCCCTGCCCGGGGATTAGTAGGCTACACCTTC
cdr3_aa: CASSPARGLVGYTF

cdr3_length: 14
d_call: -
v_call: TRBV5-5
clone_size: once
j_call: TRBJ1-1
cdr3_nt: TGTGCCAGCAGCTTTTTCGGGGACGACACTGAAGCTTTCTTT
cdr3_aa: CASSFFGDDTEAFF

cdr3_length: 14
d_call: -
v_call: TRBV11-2
clone_size: -
j_call: TRBJ1-4
cdr3_nt: TGTGCCAGCAGCTTGAGACAGTATAATGAAAAACTGTTTTTT
cdr3_aa: CASSLRQYNEKLFF

cdr3_length: 15
d_call: -
v_call: TRBV30
clone_size: -
j_call: TRBJ1-4
cdr3_nt: TGTGCCTGGAGTGACCTTTTCGGGCTGGGAGAAAAACTGTTTTTT
cdr3_aa: CAWSDLFGLGEKLFF

cdr3_length: 14
d_call: -
v_call: TRBV7-9
clone_size: few
j_call: TRBJ1-2
cdr3_nt: TGTGCCAGCAGGTCTCCCTCGGGCCTGGCTGGCTACACCTTC
cdr3_aa: CASRSPSGLAGYTF

cdr3_length: 13
d_call: TRBD1
v_call: TRBV10-3
clone_size: -
j_call: TRBJ1-1
cdr3_nt: TGTGCCATCACGCGTGGACAGGGTGCTGAAGCTTTCTTT
cdr3_aa: CAITRGQGAEAFF

cdr3_length: 13
d_call: -
v_call: TRBV29-1
clone_size: -
j_call: TRBJ1-4
cdr3_nt: TGCAGCGTTGATCCGGGGGTGGGGGAAAAACTGTTTTTT
cdr3_aa: CSVDPGVGEKLFF

cdr3_length: 16
d_call: -
v_call: TRBV10-3
clone_size: -
j_call: TRBJ2-6
cdr3_nt: TGTGCCATCAGTGAGTTTCGGGTGGATGGGGCCAACGTCCTGACTTTC
cdr3_aa: CAISEFRVDGANVLTF

cdr3_length: 14
d_call: -
v_call: TRBV6-5
clone_size: -
j_call: TRBJ1-2
cdr3_nt: TGTGCCAGCAGTTACTCGTGGGGTCGGAATGGCTACACCTTC
cdr3_aa: CASSYSWGRNGYTF

cdr3_length: 15
d_call: -
v_call: TRBV9
clone_size: -
j_call: TRBJ2-7
cdr3_nt: TGTGCCAGCAGCGTAGGGGGAGCGAGATTCTACGAGCAGTACTTC
cdr3_aa: CASSVGGARFYEQYF

cdr3_length: 17
d_call: -
v_call: TRBV7-9
clone_size: -
j_call: TRBJ2-5
cdr3_nt: TGTGCCAGCAGCCACAGATCCGGGACCCAAAATAAGGAGACCCAGTACTTC
cdr3_aa: CASSHRSGTQNKETQYF

cdr3_length: 14
d_call: TRBD1
v_call: TRBV6-5
clone_size: once
j_call: TRBJ1-2
cdr3_nt: TGTGCCAGCAGTTCGCCGGGACAGGGTGGTGGCTACACCTTC
cdr3_aa: CASSSPGQGGGYTF

cdr3_length: 18
d_call: TRBD1
v_call: TRBV25-1
clone_size: once
j_call: TRBJ2-2
cdr3_nt: TGTGCCAGCAGTGACTGGGACAGGGGGCGCGGAAACACCGGGGAGCTGTTTTTT
cdr3_aa: CASSDWDRGRGNTGELFF

cdr3_length: 11
d_call: -
v_call: TRBV20-1
clone_size: -
j_call: TRBJ1-1
cdr3_nt: TGCAGTGCTTGGATACAGGGCAAAGCTTTCTTT
cdr3_aa: CSAWIQGKAFF

cdr3_length: 17
d_call: TRBD2
v_call: TRBV4-3
clone_size: -
j_call: TRBJ2-7
cdr3_nt: TGCGCCAGCTCCCCCGGACTAGCGGGAGGGATCGCCTACGAGCAGTACTTC
cdr3_aa: CASSPGLAGGIAYEQYF

cdr3_length: 12
d_call: -
v_call: TRBV7-2
clone_size: -
j_call: TRBJ2-1
cdr3_nt: TGTGCCAGCAGCCTAAGGAGAGATGAGCAGTTCTTC
cdr3_aa: CASSLRRDEQFF

cdr3_length: 14
d_call: -
v_call: TRBV6-5
clone_size: -
j_call: TRBJ1-5
cdr3_nt: TGTGCCAGCAGTTACGATCAGAGTTATCAGCCCCAGCATTTT
cdr3_aa: CASSYDQSYQPQHF

cdr3_length: 15
d_call: -
v_call: TRBV27
clone_size: -
j_call: TRBJ2-7
cdr3_nt: TGTGCCAGCAGCCTAAGGCCACTAAGCTCCTACGAGCAGTACTTC
cdr3_aa: CASSLRPLSSYEQYF

cdr3_length: 15
d_call: -
v_call: TRBV18
clone_size: -
j_call: TRBJ2-5
cdr3_nt: TGTGCCAGCTCCGACTTTGGTGGAATCCAAGAGACCCAGTACTTC
cdr3_aa: CASSDFGGIQETQYF

cdr3_length: 12
d_call: -
v_call: TRBV30
clone_size: -
j_call: TRBJ2-1
cdr3_nt: TGTGCCTGGAGAGGACAATACAATGAGCAGTTCTTC
cdr3_aa: CAWRGQYNEQFF

cdr3_length: 13
d_call: -
v_call: TRBV5-6
clone_size: -
j_call: TRBJ1-4
cdr3_nt: TGTGCCAGCAGTCCGGGACCAAATGAAAAACTGTTTTTT
cdr3_aa: CASSPGPNEKLFF

cdr3_length: 14
d_call: -
v_call: TRBV4-2
clone_size: -
j_call: TRBJ1-1
cdr3_nt: TGTGCCAGCAGCCCTCTCACTATGAACACTGAAGCTTTCTTT
cdr3_aa: CASSPLTMNTEAFF

cdr3_length: 12
d_call: -
v_call: TRBV7-9
clone_size: -
j_call: TRBJ2-1
cdr3_nt: TGTGCCAGCAGCTACAGGGCGTATGAGCAGTTCTTC
cdr3_aa: CASSYRAYEQFF

cdr3_length: 12
d_call: -
v_call: TRBV11-2
clone_size: few
j_call: TRBJ2-7
cdr3_nt: TGTGCCAGCAGCCGTCCAGGGCCCGAGCAGTACTTC
cdr3_aa: CASSRPGPEQYF

cdr3_length: 15
d_call: -
v_call: TRBV9
clone_size: -
j_call: TRBJ1-1
cdr3_nt: TGTGCCAGCAGCGGCGGAAGTCTGATGAACACTGAAGCTTTCTTT
cdr3_aa: CASSGGSLMNTEAFF

cdr3_length: 15
d_call: TRBD2
v_call: TRBV7-2
clone_size: -
j_call: TRBJ2-1
cdr3_nt: TGTGCCAGCAGCTCTGGACTAGCGGAGCTAAATGAGCAGTTCTTC
cdr3_aa: CASSSGLAELNEQFF

cdr3_length: 19
d_call: TRBD1
v_call: TRBV4-3
clone_size: -
j_call: TRBJ2-7
cdr3_nt: TGCGCCAGCAGCCAAGACGGTCATCCTTCGGGACAGGGGGTTCATGAGCAGTACTTC
cdr3_aa: CASSQDGHPSGQGVHEQYF

cdr3_length: 17
d_call: -
v_call: TRBV7-3
clone_size: -
j_call: TRBJ2-3
cdr3_nt: TGTGCCAGCAGCGGGGGCGCGGGGTTTGGGTTCACAGATACGCAGTATTTT
cdr3_aa: CASSGGAGFGFTDTQYF

cdr3_length: 16
d_call: TRBD1
v_call: TRBV7-9
clone_size: -
j_call: TRBJ2-6
cdr3_nt: TGTGCCAGCAGGACAGGGGAACAGGCGGGGGCCAACGTCCTGACTTTC
cdr3_aa: CASRTGEQAGANVLTF

cdr3_length: 14
d_call: TRBD1
v_call: TRBV4-1
clone_size: -
j_call: TRBJ1-1
cdr3_nt: TGCGCCAGCAGCGCAGGGGGCGCTTCTCCTGAAGCTTTCTTT
cdr3_aa: CASSAGGASPEAFF

cdr3_length: 17
d_call: TRBD1
v_call: TRBV7-9
clone_size: few
j_call: TRBJ2-3
cdr3_nt: TGTGCCAGCAGATCAGCCCTCCCGGACAGGGGGGCAGATACGCAGTATTTT
cdr3_aa: CASRSALPDRGADTQYF

cdr3_length: 18
d_call: -
v_call: TRBV27
clone_size: -
j_call: TRBJ2-5
cdr3_nt: TGTGCCAGCAGTTCTGCTTTTTCCGGAACAGGGAGGGTAGAGACCCAGTACTTC
cdr3_aa: CASSSAFSGTGRVETQYF